This note documents a single T cell receptor beta chain sequence. No antigen is known for it. This sample was included in a study of OX40 agonist ivuxolimab in advanced cancers. Study-wide context: A male proportion of approximately 83% was recorded, with mean age approximately 64 years and range roughly 23 to 79.

Study findings and constraints: Low clonal expansion, among the lowest seen, marked partial responders at 0.1-3.0 mg/kg. Compared with CD4+, CD8+ T cells on average had more expanded clones.

This CDR3 has 15 amino acids. The germline CDR1 and CDR2 sequences are SNHLY and FYNNEI. The V end was cut by 6 bases, the J end by 5 bases, with 19 bases between. The assay was immunoSEQ multiplex PCR, and TCRdb's table has in-frame clones only and misses some. The sample records tens of thousands of clones, around 90% being singletons. Blood got drawn at baseline, again on cycle 4 day 1, and then on cycle 7 day 1. The chain joins TRBV2 to TRBJ1-2, with a tentative D call TRBD1 (6 bases). This clonotype was sampled from an adult with an advanced solid tumor such as melanoma, head and neck, liver or kidney cancer. The specimen comprised CD4+ or CD8+ T cells sorted from blood, sampled in a trial of the OX40 agonist ivuxolimab. CDR3 region: CASSKLFWDKYGYTF. As DNA, the CDR3 is TGTGCCAGCAGCAAGTTATTCTGGGACAAATATGGCTACACCTTC.